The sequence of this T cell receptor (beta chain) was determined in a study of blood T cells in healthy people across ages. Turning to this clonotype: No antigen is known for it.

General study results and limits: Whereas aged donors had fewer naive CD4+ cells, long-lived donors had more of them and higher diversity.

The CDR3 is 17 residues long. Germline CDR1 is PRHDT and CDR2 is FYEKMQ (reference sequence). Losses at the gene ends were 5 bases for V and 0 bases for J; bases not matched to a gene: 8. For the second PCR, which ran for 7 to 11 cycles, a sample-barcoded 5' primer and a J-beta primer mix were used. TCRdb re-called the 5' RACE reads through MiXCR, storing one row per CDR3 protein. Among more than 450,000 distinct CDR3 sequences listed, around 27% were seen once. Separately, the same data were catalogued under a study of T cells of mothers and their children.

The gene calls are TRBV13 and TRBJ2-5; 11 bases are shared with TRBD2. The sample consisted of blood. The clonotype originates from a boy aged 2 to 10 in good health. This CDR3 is CASSPPLAGVYQETQYF. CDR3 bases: TGTGCCAGCAGCCCCCCACTAGCGGGGGTTTACCAAGAGACCCAGTACTTC.